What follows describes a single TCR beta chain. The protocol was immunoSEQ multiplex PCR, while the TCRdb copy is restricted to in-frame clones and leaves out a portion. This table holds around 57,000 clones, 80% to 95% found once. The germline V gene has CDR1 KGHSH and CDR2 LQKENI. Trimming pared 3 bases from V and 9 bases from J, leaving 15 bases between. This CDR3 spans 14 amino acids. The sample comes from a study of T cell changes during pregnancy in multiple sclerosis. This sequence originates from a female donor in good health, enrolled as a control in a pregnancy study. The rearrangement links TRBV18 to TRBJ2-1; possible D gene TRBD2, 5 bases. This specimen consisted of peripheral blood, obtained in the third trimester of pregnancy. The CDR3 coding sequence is TGTGCCAGCTCACCCCCGGGGAGAGAGAGTGAGCAGTTCTTC. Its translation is CASSPPGRESEQFF.